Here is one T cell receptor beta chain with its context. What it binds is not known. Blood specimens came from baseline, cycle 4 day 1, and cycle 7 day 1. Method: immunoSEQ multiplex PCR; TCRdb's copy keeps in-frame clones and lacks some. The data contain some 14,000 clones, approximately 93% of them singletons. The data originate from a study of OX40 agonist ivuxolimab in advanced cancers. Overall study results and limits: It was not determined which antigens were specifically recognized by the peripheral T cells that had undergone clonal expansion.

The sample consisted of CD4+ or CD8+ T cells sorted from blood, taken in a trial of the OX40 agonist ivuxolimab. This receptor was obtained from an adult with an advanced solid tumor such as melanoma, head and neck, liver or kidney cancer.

The CDR3 loop is CAMQGLAGNTDTQYF. The CDR3 bases are TGTGCCATGCAGGGGCTAGCGGGAAACACAGATACGCAGTATTTT. V usage is TRBV7-9 and J usage is TRBJ2-3, with 9 bases lining up with TRBD2. Germline values: CDR1 SEHNR, CDR2 FQNEAQ (reference sequence). This CDR3 has 15 residues. Trimming cost V 10 bases and J 2 bases; bases outside gene matches: 10. Based on the CDR3 plus reference TRBV7-9 and TRBJ2-3, the full variable domain is DTGVSQNPRHKITKRGQNVTFRCDPISEHNRLYWYRQTLGQGPEFLTYFQNEAQLEKSRLLSDRFSAERPKGSFSTLEIQRTEQGDSAMYLCAMQGLAGNTDTQYFGPGTRLTVL.